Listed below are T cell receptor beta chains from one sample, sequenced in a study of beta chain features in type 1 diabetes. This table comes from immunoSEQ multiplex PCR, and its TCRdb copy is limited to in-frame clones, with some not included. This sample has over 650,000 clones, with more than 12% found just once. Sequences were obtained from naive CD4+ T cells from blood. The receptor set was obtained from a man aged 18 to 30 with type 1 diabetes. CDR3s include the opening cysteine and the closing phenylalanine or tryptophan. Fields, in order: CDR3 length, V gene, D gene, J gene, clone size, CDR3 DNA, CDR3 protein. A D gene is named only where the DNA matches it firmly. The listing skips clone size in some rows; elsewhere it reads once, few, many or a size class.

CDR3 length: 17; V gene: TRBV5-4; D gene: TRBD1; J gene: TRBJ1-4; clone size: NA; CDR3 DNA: TGTGCCAGCAGCTTATACAGGGGAGGTGGAACTAATGAAAAACTGTTTTTT; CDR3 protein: CASSLYRGGGTNEKLFF
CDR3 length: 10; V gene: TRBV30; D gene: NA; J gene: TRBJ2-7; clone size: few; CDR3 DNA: TGTGCCTGGAGTGTCTACGAGCAGTACTTC; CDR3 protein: CAWSVYEQYF
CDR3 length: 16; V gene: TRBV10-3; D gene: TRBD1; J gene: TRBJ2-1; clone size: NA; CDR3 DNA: TGTGCCATCAGTGAGTCGGGACAGGGGGGCTACAATGAGCAGTTCTTC; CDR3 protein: CAISESGQGGYNEQFF
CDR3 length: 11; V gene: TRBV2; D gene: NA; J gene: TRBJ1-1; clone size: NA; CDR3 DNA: TGTGCCAGCAGTGTAGGCGAATTGGCTTTCTTT; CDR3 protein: CASSVGELAFF
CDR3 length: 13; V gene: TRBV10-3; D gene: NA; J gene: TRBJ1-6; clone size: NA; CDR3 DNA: TGTGCCATCAGTGAGTCAATAGATTCACCCCTCCACTTT; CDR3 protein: CAISESIDSPLHF
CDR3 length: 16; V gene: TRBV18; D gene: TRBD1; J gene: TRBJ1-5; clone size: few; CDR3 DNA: TGTGCCAGCTCACCCACGACAGGGGGCGTGTATCAGCCCCAGCATTTT; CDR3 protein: CASSPTTGGVYQPQHF
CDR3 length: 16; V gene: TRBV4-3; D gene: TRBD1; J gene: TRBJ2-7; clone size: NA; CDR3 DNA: TGCGCCAGCAGCCAAGGCCGGGACAGGGGCTCCTACGAGCAGTACTTC; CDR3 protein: CASSQGRDRGSYEQYF
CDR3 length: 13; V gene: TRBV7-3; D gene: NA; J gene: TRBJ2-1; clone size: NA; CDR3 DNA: TGTGCCAGCAGCTTAAGCTCCTACAATGAGCAGTTCTTC; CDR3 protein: CASSLSSYNEQFF
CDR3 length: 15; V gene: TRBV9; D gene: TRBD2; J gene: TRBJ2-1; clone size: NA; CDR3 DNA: TGTGCCAGCAGCGTCCTAGCGGACTCCTACAATGAGCAGTTCTTC; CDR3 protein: CASSVLADSYNEQFF
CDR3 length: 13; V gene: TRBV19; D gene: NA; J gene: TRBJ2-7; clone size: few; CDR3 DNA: TGTGCCAGTGGAGTGGGGGGGCCACTCGAGCAGTACTTC; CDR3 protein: CASGVGGPLEQYF
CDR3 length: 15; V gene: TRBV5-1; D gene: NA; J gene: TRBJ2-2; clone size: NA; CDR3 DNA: TGCGCCAGCAGCTTGGGGGACTCGAACACCGGGGAGCTGTTTTTT; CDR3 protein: CASSLGDSNTGELFF
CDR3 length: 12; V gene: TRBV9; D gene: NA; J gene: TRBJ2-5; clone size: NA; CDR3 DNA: TGTGCCAGCAGCCCTAGGGGAGAGACCCAGTACTTC; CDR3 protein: CASSPRGETQYF
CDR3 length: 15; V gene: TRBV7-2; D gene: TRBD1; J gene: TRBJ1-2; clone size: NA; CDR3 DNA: TGTGCCAGCAGCTTATCACAGGGACAGGACTATGGCTACACCTTC; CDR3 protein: CASSLSQGQDYGYTF
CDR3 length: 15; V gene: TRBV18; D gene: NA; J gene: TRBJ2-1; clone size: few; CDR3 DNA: TGTGCCAGCTCCCCCGGCCGGGTGACCTACAATGAGCAGTTCTTC; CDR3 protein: CASSPGRVTYNEQFF
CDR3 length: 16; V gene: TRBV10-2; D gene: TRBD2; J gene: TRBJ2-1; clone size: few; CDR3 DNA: TGCGCCAGCACGTTAAGGCTAGCGGGCTCCTACAATGAGCAGTTCTTC; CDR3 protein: CASTLRLAGSYNEQFF
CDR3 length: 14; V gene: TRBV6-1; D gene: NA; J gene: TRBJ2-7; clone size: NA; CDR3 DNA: TGTGCCAGCAGTGATGGGCAGGGAGGCTACGAGCAGTACTTC; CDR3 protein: CASSDGQGGYEQYF
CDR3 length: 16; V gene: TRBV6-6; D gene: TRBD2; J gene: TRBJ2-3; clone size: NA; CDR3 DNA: TGTGCCAGCAGTTACATCGCCGGGCTAGCGGCAGATACGCAGTATTTT; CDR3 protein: CASSYIAGLAADTQYF